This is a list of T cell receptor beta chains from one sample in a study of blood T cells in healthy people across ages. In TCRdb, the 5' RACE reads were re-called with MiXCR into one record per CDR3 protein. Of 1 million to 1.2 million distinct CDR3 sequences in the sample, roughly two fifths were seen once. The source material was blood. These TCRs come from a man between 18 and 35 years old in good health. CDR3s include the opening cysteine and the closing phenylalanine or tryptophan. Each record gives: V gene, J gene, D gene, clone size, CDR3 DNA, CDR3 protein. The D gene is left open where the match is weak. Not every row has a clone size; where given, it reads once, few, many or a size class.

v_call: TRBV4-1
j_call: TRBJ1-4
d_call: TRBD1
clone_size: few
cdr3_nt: TGCGCCAGCAGCCCTCTTACTTCAGGGGGCACTAATGAAAAACTGTTTTTT
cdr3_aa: CASSPLTSGGTNEKLFF

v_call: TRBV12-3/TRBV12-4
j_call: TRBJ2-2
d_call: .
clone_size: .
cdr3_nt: TGTGCCAGCAGTTTCAGTCTCGGGGAGCTGTTTTTT
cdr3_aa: CASSFSLGELFF

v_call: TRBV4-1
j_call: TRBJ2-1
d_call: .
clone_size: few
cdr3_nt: TGCGCCAGCAGCCAACTCAGCAGCTCCTACAATGAGCAGTTCTTC
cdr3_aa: CASSQLSSSYNEQFF

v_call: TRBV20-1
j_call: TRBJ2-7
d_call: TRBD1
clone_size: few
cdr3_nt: TGCAGTGCTAGAGATCTAGAAAAGGACAGGGGGCAAGACCCCTTCGAGCAGTACTTC
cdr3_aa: CSARDLEKDRGQDPFEQYF

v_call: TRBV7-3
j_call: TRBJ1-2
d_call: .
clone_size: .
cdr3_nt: TGTGCCAGCAGCCGAACAGCGACCAGATCGGACAGCCCGTGGGGCTACACCTTC
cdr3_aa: CASSRTATRSDSPWGYTF

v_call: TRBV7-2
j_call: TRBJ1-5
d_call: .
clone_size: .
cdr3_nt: TGTGCCAGCAGCTTATCTCCACGAAACAATCAGCCCCAGCATTTT
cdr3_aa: CASSLSPRNNQPQHF

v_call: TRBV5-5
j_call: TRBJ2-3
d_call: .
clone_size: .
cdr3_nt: TGTGCCAGCAGGGCAGGGAGGGATACGCAGTATTTT
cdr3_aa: CASRAGRDTQYF

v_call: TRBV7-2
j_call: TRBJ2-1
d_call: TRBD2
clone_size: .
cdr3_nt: TGTGCCAGCAGCTTAGTGGGAGCGGGGGAAAATGAGCAGTTCTTC
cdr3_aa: CASSLVGAGENEQFF

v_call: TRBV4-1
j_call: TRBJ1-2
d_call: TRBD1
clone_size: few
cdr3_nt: TGCGCCAGCAGCCTCTACCAGGGGGTCGCTAACTATGGCTACACCTTC
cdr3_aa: CASSLYQGVANYGYTF

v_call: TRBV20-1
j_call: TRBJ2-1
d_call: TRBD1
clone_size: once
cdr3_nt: TGCAGTTTTAACCGGGACAGGGGGCGCGAGCAGTTCTTC
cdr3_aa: CSFNRDRGREQFF

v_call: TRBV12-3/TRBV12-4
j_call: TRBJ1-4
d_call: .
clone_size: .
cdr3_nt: TGTGCCAGCACCGAGCGGGGAGTGGAGGAAAAACTGTTTTTT
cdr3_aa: CASTERGVEEKLFF